A single sample is the source of the 26 T cell receptor beta chains below, sequenced in a study of shared clonotypes between healthy human individuals. The data were produced by immunoSEQ multiplex PCR, yet TCRdb's version contains in-frame clones alone and is incomplete. The sample lists 230,000 or so clones, 60% to 70% seen once, with around 10% in the top ten. Sequences were obtained from memory CD4+ T cells sorted from blood. Subset given: CD45RA-negative fraction. Receptors were obtained from a man younger than 40 in good health.

The chain has TRBV6-5 and TRBJ2-7; tentative D call: TRBD1 (6 bases). This CDR3 is built from 12 residues. Trimming stripped 5 bases from V and 4 bases from J, with 9 bases between. Germline V gene data show CDR1 as MNHEY and CDR2 as SVGAGI. The CDR3 protein is CASSHGQYEQYF. CDR3 DNA: TGTGCCAGCAGTCACGGACAGTACGAGCAGTACTTC.

CDR3 amino acids: CASSARTAVTDTQYF. The CDR3 bases are TGTGCCAGCAGCGCAAGGACAGCGGTCACAGATACGCAGTATTTT. The V call is TRBV9, the J call TRBJ2-3; the D gene is possibly TRBD1 (6 bases). V was pared by 3 bases and J by 2 bases, with 13 bases between. The CDR3 has 15 amino acids. Germline loops: CDR1 SGDLS, CDR2 YYNGEE.

V is TRBV2 and J is TRBJ2-2; D is perhaps TRBD1 or TRBD2 (7 bases each). The CDR3 consists of 15 residues. V shed 8 bases and J shed 4 bases, with 17 bases lying between them. Germline CDR1 reads SNHLY; CDR2 reads FYNNEI. CDR3 coding DNA: TGTGCCAGCGATCTGACAGGGAGGGGCACCGGGGAGCTGTTTTTT. It encodes CASDLTGRGTGELFF. The full variable domain, with the rest looked up from reference TRBV2 and TRBJ2-2, is EPEVTQTPSHQVTQMGQEVILRCVPISNHLYFYWYRQILGQKVEFLVSFYNNEISEKSEIFDDQFSVERPDGSNFTLKIRSTKLEDSAMYFCASDLTGRGTGELFFGEGSRLTVL.

This clone was found once. The chain links TRBV5-1 to TRBJ2-1, with D maybe TRBD2 (6 bases). Germline V gives CDR1 SGHRS, CDR2 YFSETQ. Trimming cost V 7 bases and J 8 bases, with 13 bases left between them. The CDR3 runs 12 residues. The CDR3 loop reads CASGDPGDEQFF. DNA for the CDR3: TGCGCCAGCGGGGACCCGGGAGATGAGCAGTTCTTC.

The chain recombines TRBV28 with TRBJ1-2; D is ambiguous. The germline V and J ends were trimmed by 6 bases and 5 bases, with 10 bases remaining between them. This CDR3 spans 12 amino acids. The germline V gene encodes CDR1 MDHEN and CDR2 SYDVKM. The DNA for the CDR3 is TGTGCCAGCAGAAACAGCCTTTATGGCTACACCTTC. It translates to CASRNSLYGYTF.

The J gene is TRBJ1-2, the V gene TRBV18; D not certain. The CDR3 spans 12 residues. V was cut by 2 bases and J by 10 bases, with 11 bases left in between. Per germline, CDR1 KGHSH and CDR2 LQKENI. The CDR3 region is CASSPSSGFYTF. In DNA form, the CDR3 reads TGTGCCAGCTCACCATCCTCTGGATTCTACACCTTC.

The rearrangement uses TRBV5-5 and TRBJ2-7; D remains ambiguous. In germline, CDR1 is SGHKS, CDR2 YYEKEE (reference sequence). The CDR3 runs 14 residues. V was clipped by 0 bases and J by 2 bases, with 9 bases between them. CDR3 sequence: CASSLGLLAYEQYF. The CDR3 bases are TGTGCCAGCAGCTTGGGACTGTTGGCCTACGAGCAGTACTTC.

The chain carries TRBV5-5 and TRBJ1-1; perhaps TRBD1 as D (6 bases). Germline V CDR1 and CDR2: SGHKS, YYEKEE (reference sequence). V was pared by 4 bases and J by 2 bases, with 15 bases between. This CDR3 spans 15 amino acids. CDR3 region: CASSQEGGFNTEAFF. CDR3 in DNA: TGTGCCAGCAGCCAAGAAGGGGGATTTAACACTGAAGCTTTCTTT.

The rearrangement uses TRBV7-9 and TRBJ2-7; 8 nucleotides match TRBD2. The ends lost 5 bases at V and 9 bases at J; junction bases unmatched: 15. The CDR3 length is 15 residues. Germline CDR1 is SEHNR and CDR2 is FQNEAQ (reference sequence). The CDR3 DNA sequence: TGTGCCAGCAGCGTCGCGGGAGGACCTCTAACGGGGCAGTACTTC. Encoded protein: CASSVAGGPLTGQYF. Drawing the rest from reference TRBV7-9 and TRBJ2-7, the complete variable domain is DTGVSQNPRHKITKRGQNVTFRCDPISEHNRLYWYRQTLGQGPEFLTYFQNEAQLEKSRLLSDRFSAERPKGSFSTLEIQRTEQGDSAMYLCASSVAGGPLTGQYFGPGTRLTVT.

This sequence joins TRBV6-5 and TRBJ2-5; D might be TRBD2 (6 bases). Trimming removed 5 bases at V and 5 bases at J, with 15 bases between. The CDR3 runs 14 residues. Per germline, CDR1 MNHEY and CDR2 SVGAGI. CDR3 DNA sequence: TGTGCCAGCAGTCCGGGACTCCACGGGGAGACCCAGTACTTC. Amino acids: CASSPGLHGETQYF.

This clone has ten or more counts. The rearrangement uses TRBV20-1 and TRBJ1-4; D is ambiguous. CDR1 is DFQATT, CDR2 SNEGSKA, per germline (reference sequence). The CDR3 spans 11 residues. The V end was cut by 5 bases, the J end by 4 bases, with 5 bases between. The CDR3 region has the DNA TGCAGTGCTCCTTATAATGAAAAACTGTTTTTT. It specifies CSAPYNEKLFF.

The chain links TRBV2 to TRBJ2-5; 7 nucleotides match TRBD1. V shed 10 bases, J shed 4 bases, and the junction held 9 bases outside the gene matches. CDR3 size: 13 residues. CDR1 is SNHLY, CDR2 FYNNEI, per germline. DNA for the CDR3: TGTGCCACCTCACAGGGGTTTCCAGAGACCCAGTACTTC. Its protein is CATSQGFPETQYF.

The rearrangement joins TRBV4-1 to TRBJ2-2, with unresolved D. The CDR3 is 16 amino acids. Germline V gene lookup returns CDR1 MGHRA and CDR2 YSYEKL. The V gene lost 3 bases and the J gene lost 5 bases, with 16 bases spanning the gap. The CDR3 DNA is TGCGCCAGCAGCCAGGCTGACGGTTCCAAAACCGGGGAGCTGTTTTTT. It yields the protein CASSQADGSKTGELFF.

Ten or more counts support this clone. The CDR3 sequence: CASSIFASGSPYEQYF. The CDR3 region has the DNA TGTGCCAGCAGCATCTTTGCTAGCGGGAGCCCCTACGAGCAGTACTTC. This chain connects TRBV27 to TRBJ2-7; 10 bases align to TRBD2. With 6 bases clipped from V and 2 bases from J, the junction kept 10 bases outside the gene matches. Germline assignment: CDR1 MNHEY and CDR2 SMNVEV (reference sequence). The CDR3 consists of 16 residues.

The chain carries TRBV11-2 and TRBJ1-5; no reliable D call. This CDR3 is 16 amino acids long. Per the germline V gene, CDR1 is SGHAT and CDR2 is FQNNGV. Trimming stripped 6 bases from V and 8 bases from J, with 23 bases between. The CDR3 loop reads CASSSAGGTSGEPQHF. CDR3 sequence (DNA): TGTGCCAGCAGTTCTGCGGGCGGAACGTCCGGGGAGCCCCAGCATTTT. The full variable domain, in which reference TRBV11-2 and TRBJ1-5 provide the parts outside the CDR3, is EAGVAQSPRYKIIEKRQSVAFWCNPISGHATLYWYQQILGQGPKLLIQFQNNGVVDDSQLPKDRFSAERLKGVDSTLKIQPAKLEDSAVYLCASSSAGGTSGEPQHFGDGTRLSIL.

The V call is TRBV18, the J call TRBJ2-3, with a tentative D call TRBD2 (5 bases). This CDR3 has 13 amino acids. The V gene's germline CDR1 is KGHSH and CDR2 LQKENI. V shed 6 bases and J shed 6 bases, with 13 bases lying between them. Written as DNA, the CDR3 is TGTGCCAGCTCTCCGGACTTTGAGGATACGCAGTATTTT. Protein product: CASSPDFEDTQYF.

The V gene is TRBV6-1, the J gene TRBJ2-3; D not certain. Germline V gene lookup returns CDR1 MNHNS and CDR2 SASEGT. This CDR3 is built from 14 residues. Trimming removed 6 bases from V and 2 bases from J, with 12 bases in between. In nucleotides, the CDR3 is TGTGCCAGCAGCCAGACTGGATACACAGATACGCAGTATTTT. As protein: CASSQTGYTDTQYF.

Only one count was recorded for this clone. The chain uses TRBV11-3 and TRBJ2-5; 7 nucleotides match TRBD2. Per germline, CDR1 SGHNT and CDR2 YENEEA. The CDR3 spans 16 residues. Unmatched junction bases numbered 11, after V lost 3 bases and J lost 4 bases. CDR3 coding DNA: TGTGCCAGCAGCTTGAGTGGCGACCAGCGGGGAGAGACCCAGTACTTC. It specifies CASSLSGDQRGETQYF.

Note on this clone: The identical CDR3 is also encoded by other nucleotide sequences in the sample. The chain recombines TRBV18 with TRBJ1-5; no definite D call. The germline CDR1 and CDR2 sequences are KGHSH and LQKENI. Trimming stripped 3 bases from V and 0 bases from J, with 6 bases between. This CDR3 comprises 14 residues. The CDR3: CASSPDYSNQPQHF. CDR3 DNA: TGTGCCAGCTCACCGGATTATAGCAATCAGCCCCAGCATTTT.

The chain uses TRBV28 and TRBJ1-1, with 9 positions matching TRBD1. The CDR3 spans 15 residues. The V segment lost 7 bases and the J segment 1 base; nucleotides outside the gene matches: 7. The germline V gene has CDR1 MDHEN and CDR2 SYDVKM. The CDR3 is CASTTPGQGNTEAFF. The CDR3 nucleotides are TGTGCCAGCACCACGCCGGGACAGGGGAACACTGAAGCTTTCTTT.

The genes are TRBV6-5 and TRBJ1-2; D not resolved. This CDR3 has 13 amino acids. CDR1 MNHEY and CDR2 SVGAGI come from the germline V gene. Trimming removed 8 bases at V and 3 bases at J, with 13 bases between. This CDR3 reads CASARTRDYGYTF. Here the CDR3 DNA reads TGTGCCAGCGCGCGAACAAGGGACTATGGCTACACCTTC.

The chain links TRBV7-9 to TRBJ2-7; D perhaps matches TRBD2 (5 bases). There are 17 residues in the CDR3. Germline V gene data show CDR1 as SEHNR and CDR2 as FQNEAQ (reference sequence). Trimming shortened V by 0 bases and J by 0 bases, and 15 bases separated the two germline ends. The CDR3 DNA follows: TGTGCCAGCAGCTTAGCGGGAGCCCAATTCAGCTCCTACGAGCAGTACTTC. It translates to CASSLAGAQFSSYEQYF. The whole variable domain, filled in from reference TRBV7-9 and TRBJ2-7, reads DTGVSQNPRHKITKRGQNVTFRCDPISEHNRLYWYRQTLGQGPEFLTYFQNEAQLEKSRLLSDRFSAERPKGSFSTLEIQRTEQGDSAMYLCASSLAGAQFSSYEQYFGPGTRLTVT.

This chain uses TRBV25-1 with TRBJ2-2; D is undetermined. CDR1 is MGHDK, CDR2 SYGVNS, per germline. Trimming cost V 4 bases and J 1 base, with 13 bases left between them. This CDR3 is 16 amino acids long. The CDR3 DNA reads TGTGCCAGCAGTGTGTCGTCCTCCCTGAACACCGGGGAGCTGTTTTTT. Translated, it gives CASSVSSSLNTGELFF.

This chain links TRBV9 with TRBJ2-4; the D gene could be TRBD1 or TRBD2 (5 bases each). CDR1 SGDLS and CDR2 YYNGEE come from the germline V gene. The V end was cut by 5 bases, the J end by 6 bases, with 18 bases between. The CDR3 extends over 15 amino acids. CDR3 sequence: CASSPGTLGRNIQYF. CDR3 sequence (DNA): TGTGCCAGCAGTCCTGGGACCCTTGGACGAAACATTCAGTACTTC.

The chain is built from TRBV19 and TRBJ2-5; 7 bases match TRBD1. Unmatched junction bases numbered 3, after V lost 4 bases and J lost 1 base. The length of the CDR3 is 14 residues. CDR1 and CDR2 (germline): LNHDA, SQIVND (reference sequence). The CDR3 nucleotides read TGTGCCAGTAGTAGAAGGACAGGCCAAGAGACCCAGTACTTC. Encoded protein: CASSRRTGQETQYF. Full variable domain (rest looked up from reference TRBV19 and TRBJ2-5): DGGITQSPKYLFRKEGQNVTLSCEQNLNHDAMYWYRQDPGQGLRLIYYSQIVNDFQKGDIAEGYSVSREKKESFPLTVTSAQKNPTAFYLCASSRRTGQETQYFGPGTRLLVL.

This chain uses TRBV10-1 with TRBJ2-1; D unclear. Per the germline V gene, CDR1 is WNHNN and CDR2 is SYGVQD (reference sequence). The V end was cut by 0 bases, the J end by 7 bases, with 10 bases between. The CDR3 consists of 14 residues. CDR3 residues: CASSESLGWNEQFF. The CDR3 DNA reads as TGCGCCAGCAGTGAGTCTTTGGGGTGGAATGAGCAGTTCTTC.